What follows is one TCR beta chain and its context. This record comes from a study of T cell changes during pregnancy in multiple sclerosis. The V gene's germline CDR1 is MNHEY and CDR2 SVGAGI. The V and J ends lost 5 bases and 2 bases, in that order; junction bases with no gene match: 5. The CDR3 extends over 15 amino acids. Clones were sequenced by immunoSEQ multiplex PCR, and TCRdb holds only the in-frame ones, with some missing. Among 55,000 to 70,000 clones listed, 93% were seen once. The source was peripheral blood, collected after pregnancy. The V gene is TRBV6-5, the J gene TRBJ2-1; 8 nucleotides line up with TRBD1. The TCR sequence derives from a female donor with multiple sclerosis, enrolled in a pregnancy study. The CDR3 sequence is CASSRTGGTYNEQFF. CDR3 coding DNA: TGTGCCAGCAGTAGAACAGGGGGAACCTACAATGAGCAGTTCTTC.